This paragraph covers one TCR beta chain sequence. Method: immunoSEQ multiplex PCR; TCRdb's copy keeps in-frame clones and lacks some. This table holds tens of thousands of clones, about 82% found once. This sample stems from a study of OX40 agonist ivuxolimab in advanced cancers. V gave up 2 bases and J gave up 9 bases, with 20 bases separating them. This CDR3 comprises 15 residues. Germline CDR1 and CDR2: MGHRA and YSYEKL. The input for sequencing was CD4+ or CD8+ T cells sorted from blood, taken in a trial of the OX40 agonist ivuxolimab. This receptor was taken from an adult with an advanced solid tumor such as melanoma, head and neck, liver or kidney cancer. The chain links TRBV4-1 to TRBJ2-7; tentatively, D is TRBD1 (5 bases). The DNA of the CDR3 is TGCGCCAGCAGCCAAACGCAGGGTGGTAATTTTGTGCAGTACTTC. Its protein product is CASSQTQGGNFVQYF.